This T cell receptor (beta chain) is from a study of T-cell memory formation after mild COVID-19. UMIs and sample barcodes were carried by the TCR alpha and TCR beta cDNA libraries that 5'RACE produced using constant-segment primers. TCRdb itself ran the 5' RACE reads through MiXCR, one entry per CDR3 protein. The sample lists 98,000 or so distinct CDR3 sequences; 15% to 20% were seen once. The CDR3 is 11 residues long. V gave up 6 bases and J gave up 5 bases, with 10 bases separating them. Germline CDR1 SQVTM, CDR2 ANQGSEA. This clonotype was detected only a few times. The antigen remains unidentified. Study-wide results and limits: Clones which contracted sat mainly in CM and EM if CD4+, and in EMRA if CD8+. Still unconfirmed is whether the second-wave clones peaking on day 37 recognized SARS-CoV-2.

The sequence came from a man in his late teens or twenties who had mild COVID-19 (a few samples of this study predate the infection). Cell type and time point are not known. Sequencing was done on a sample of PBMCs or a T cell subset sorted from them (not recorded which). The chain uses TRBV29-1 and TRBJ2-5, with a tentative D call TRBD2 (6 bases). The CDR3 DNA reads as TGCAGCGTCGGGGGTTTGGAGACCCAGTACTTC. This gives the protein CSVGGLETQYF.